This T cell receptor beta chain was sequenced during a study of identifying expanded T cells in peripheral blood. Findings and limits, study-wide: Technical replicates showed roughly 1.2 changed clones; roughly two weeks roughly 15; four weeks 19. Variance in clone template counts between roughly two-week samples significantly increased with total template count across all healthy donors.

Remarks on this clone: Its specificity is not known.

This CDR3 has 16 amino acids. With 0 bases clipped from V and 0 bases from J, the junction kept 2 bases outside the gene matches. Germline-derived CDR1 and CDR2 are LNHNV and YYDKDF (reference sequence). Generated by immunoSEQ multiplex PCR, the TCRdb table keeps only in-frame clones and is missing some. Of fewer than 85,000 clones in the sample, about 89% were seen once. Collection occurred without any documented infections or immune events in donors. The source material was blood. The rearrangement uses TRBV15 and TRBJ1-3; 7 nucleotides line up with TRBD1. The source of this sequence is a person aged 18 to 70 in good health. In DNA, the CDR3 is TGTGCCACCAGCAGAGACAGGGGGATCTCTGGAAACACCATATATTTT. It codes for CATSRDRGISGNTIYF.